The 32 T cell receptor beta chains listed next were all sequenced from one sample in a study of response to subunit inactivated influenza vaccine. MiXCR, applied by TCRdb to the RT-PCR reads, yields one record per CDR3 protein. The sample consists of about 780,000 distinct CDR3 sequences, under 20% of them appearing once. Here the sequenced sample was PBMCs from blood, taken about 5 days after vaccination. The receptors shown here come from a man in his forties or fifties who received an inactivated influenza vaccine.

The chain uses TRBV29-1 and TRBJ1-1; maybe TRBD1 (6 bases). The V end was cut by 4 bases, the J end by 6 bases, with 18 bases between. The CDR3 is made up of 14 amino acids. Germline CDR1 SQVTM, CDR2 ANQGSEA. The CDR3 spells CSVVWGAHSAEAFF. The CDR3 DNA reads as TGCAGCGTTGTTTGGGGGGCGCACAGCGCTGAAGCTTTCTTT.

This clonotype was found a few times. CDR3 in DNA: TGTGCCAGCAGTTTAGCGGGGCAGACAGATACGCAGTATTTT. Amino acid sequence: CASSLAGQTDTQYF. The rearrangement uses TRBV12-3 or TRBV12-4 and TRBJ2-3; possibly TRBD1 for D (5 bases). The V end was cut by 0 bases, the J end by 3 bases, with 7 bases between. CDR3 length: 14 amino acids.

At least ten counts were recorded for this clonotype. The chain is built from TRBV6-1 and TRBJ2-1; 12 nucleotides align to TRBD2. V was clipped by 7 bases and J by 9 bases; unmatched bases: 10. Germline values: CDR1 MNHNS, CDR2 SASEGT. The CDR3 runs 15 residues. CDR3 nucleotide sequence: TGTGCCAGCACCAACCTAGCGGGGGGGCCCGGTGAGCAGTTCTTC. Amino acid sequence: CASTNLAGGPGEQFF.

V and J are TRBV11-2 and TRBJ2-1; D may correspond to TRBD1 or TRBD2 (6 bases each). This CDR3 has 16 amino acids. Trimming removed 7 bases at V and 4 bases at J, with 20 bases between. The germline V gene has CDR1 SGHAT and CDR2 FQNNGV. The CDR3 loop is CASTNGQSGAYNEQFF. The CDR3 coding sequence is TGTGCCAGCACTAACGGCCAGTCGGGGGCTTACAATGAGCAGTTCTTC. Full variable domain (outside the CDR3, taken from reference TRBV11-2 and TRBJ2-1): EAGVAQSPRYKIIEKRQSVAFWCNPISGHATLYWYQQILGQGPKLLIQFQNNGVVDDSQLPKDRFSAERLKGVDSTLKIQPAKLEDSAVYLCASTNGQSGAYNEQFFGPGTRLTVL.

The chain links TRBV28 to TRBJ2-5; TRBD2 aligns across 10 bases. This CDR3 has 20 residues. V lost 7 bases, J lost 5 bases, and 25 bases stayed unmatched. Germline loops: CDR1 MDHEN, CDR2 SYDVKM. The chain's CDR3 is CASTEQDQVFSGGPPETQYF. CDR3 nucleotides: TGTGCCAGCACCGAGCAGGATCAGGTTTTTAGCGGGGGGCCCCCGGAGACCCAGTACTTC.

The chain joins TRBV7-2 to TRBJ2-2, with D possibly being TRBD2 (5 bases). Germline lookup yields CDR1 SGHTA and CDR2 FQGNSA. This CDR3 contains 16 residues. Trimming took 2 bases from V and 3 from J, leaving 13 bases between them. The chain's CDR3 is CASSLSAALDTGELFF. In nucleotides, the CDR3 is TGTGCCAGCAGCTTATCAGCGGCGCTGGACACCGGGGAGCTGTTTTTT.

V is TRBV7-9 and J is TRBJ2-7, with D hard to call. In germline, CDR1 is SEHNR, CDR2 FQNEAQ (reference sequence). The CDR3 is 13 residues long. The germline V and J ends were trimmed by 1 base and 3 bases, with 7 bases remaining between them. The CDR3, as DNA: TGTGCCAGCAGCTTAGGGAACAACTACGAGCAGTACTTC. It encodes CASSLGNNYEQYF.

The chain couples TRBV4-2 to TRBJ2-7; 8 bases match TRBD1. The J segment lost 4 bases and the V segment lost 6 bases, leaving 14 bases of the junction unmatched. The CDR3 sequence is 16 residues long. CDR1 is LGHNA, CDR2 YNFKEQ, per germline. The CDR3 DNA reads TGTGCCAGCAGTCCAGGGTGGACAGGGTTGGGATACGAGCAGTACTTC. Translating gives CASSPGWTGLGYEQYF.

The rearrangement uses TRBV27 and TRBJ2-1; 9 nucleotides match TRBD1. From germline, CDR1 is MNHEY and CDR2 SMNVEV (reference sequence). Trimming cost V 6 bases and J 0 bases; bases outside gene matches: 6. The CDR3 sequence is 16 residues long. The CDR3 loop is CASRRPGQGSYNEQFF. CDR3 coding DNA: TGTGCCAGCAGGCGACCGGGACAGGGCTCCTACAATGAGCAGTTCTTC.

This clonotype was seen at least ten times. V and J are TRBV4-3 and TRBJ2-3; D is undetermined. V lost 4 bases to trimming and J lost 2 bases, with 7 bases between them. The CDR3 sequence is 13 residues long. CDR1 is LGHNA, CDR2 YSLEER, per germline. CDR3 in amino acids: CASSPDITDTQYF. The CDR3 DNA reads as TGCGCCAGCAGCCCTGACATCACAGATACGCAGTATTTT.

This clonotype was picked up a small number of times. The V call is TRBV7-2, the J call TRBJ2-1, with D maybe TRBD2 (5 bases). From germline, CDR1 is SGHTA and CDR2 FQGNSA. Trimming cost V 5 bases and J 6 bases, with 11 bases left between them. CDR3 length equals 13 residues. CDR3 amino acids: CASSDPGSNEQFF. The CDR3, as DNA: TGTGCCAGCAGCGACCCGGGGTCCAATGAGCAGTTCTTC.

This chain uses TRBV5-1 with TRBJ1-6, with D tentatively TRBD1 (5 bases). CDR3 length equals 13 residues. From germline, CDR1 is SGHRS and CDR2 YFSETQ. Between the trimmed V and J ends, which lost 1 base and 14 bases, there was a span of 13 bases. The CDR3 is CASSLSGDWALHF. The CDR3 nucleotides read TGCGCCAGCAGCTTGTCGGGGGATTGGGCCCTCCACTTT.

In its sample, this clonotype was seen many times. The genes are TRBV6-1 and TRBJ1-4; 11 bases agree with TRBD1. The germline CDR1 and CDR2 sequences are MNHNS and SASEGT. With 5 bases clipped from V and 0 bases from J, the junction kept 2 bases outside the gene matches. There are 16 residues in the CDR3. This CDR3 is CASSTGQGATNEKLFF. The CDR3 DNA sequence: TGTGCCAGCAGTACGGGACAGGGGGCAACTAATGAAAAACTGTTTTTT.

This clonotype has only a few counts. V is TRBV3-1 and J is TRBJ2-7; 9 bases agree with TRBD2. J lost 1 base, V lost 9 bases, and 10 bases had no gene match. Looked up from germline, CDR1 is LGHDT and CDR2 is YNNKEL (reference sequence). The CDR3 loop spans 15 amino acids. The CDR3 spells CASRNGLARSYEQYF. The DNA for the CDR3 is TGTGCCAGTCGTAATGGACTAGCGCGGTCCTACGAGCAGTACTTC.

This clonotype was picked up many times. V is TRBV12-3 or TRBV12-4 and J is TRBJ2-7, with D perhaps matching TRBD2 (7 bases). The CDR3 loop spans 14 amino acids. The V and J ends lost 5 bases and 2 bases respectively, with 13 bases between them. The CDR3 sequence is CASSPGGPAYEQYF. DNA for the CDR3: TGTGCCAGCAGTCCCGGGGGGCCTGCCTACGAGCAGTACTTC.

The CDR3: CASSGRGADYNEQFF. The CDR3, as DNA: TGTGCCAGCAGCGGACGTGGAGCGGACTACAATGAGCAGTTCTTC. The chain employs TRBV9 and TRBJ2-1, with D perhaps TRBD2 (5 bases). V gave up 3 bases and J gave up 3 bases, with 13 bases separating them. The CDR3 is made up of 15 amino acids. Germline V gene sequence: CDR1 SGDLS, CDR2 YYNGEE.

This clonotype was picked up a small number of times. The chain has TRBV27 and TRBJ1-2, with D maybe TRBD1 (6 bases). CDR1 and CDR2 (germline): MNHEY, SMNVEV (reference sequence). The CDR3 covers 13 residues. Trimming cost V 6 bases and J 7 bases, with 15 bases left between them. CDR3 sequence reads: CASRLQGNSGYTF. CDR3 bases: TGTGCCAGCAGATTACAGGGAAACAGTGGCTACACCTTC.

In this sample, this clonotype turned up a few times. This chain uses TRBV6-5 with TRBJ2-7; D is ambiguous. Trimming removed 8 bases at V and 5 bases at J, with 10 bases between. The CDR3 runs to 11 residues. Germline-derived CDR1 and CDR2 are MNHEY and SVGAGI. The CDR3 bases are TGTGCCAGCGGGCAGTCCCACGAGCAGTACTTC. Translated, it gives CASGQSHEQYF.

This clonotype was seen repeatedly, ten times or more. The chain links TRBV20-1 to TRBJ2-1, with TRBD2 identical over 13 bases. This CDR3 is 18 amino acids long. CDR1 is DFQATT, CDR2 SNEGSKA, per germline (reference sequence). The ends lost 3 bases at V and 0 bases at J; junction bases unmatched: 8. In DNA, the CDR3 is TGCAGTGCTAGGAGACTAGCGGGAGGTGGGGGCTCCTACAATGAGCAGTTCTTC. Translated: CSARRLAGGGGSYNEQFF.

The chain links TRBV7-6 to TRBJ2-4; the match to TRBD1 covers 8 bases. This CDR3 comprises 14 residues. Germline values: CDR1 SGHVS, CDR2 FNYEAQ. Trimming took 5 bases from V and 8 from J; bases not matched to a gene: 8. Here the CDR3 reads CASSPGTGGHIQYF. The CDR3 DNA reads as TGTGCCAGCAGCCCTGGGACAGGAGGGCACATTCAGTACTTC.

This clonotype was observed a handful of times. The chain joins TRBV6-5 to TRBJ2-1; possibly TRBD2 for D (6 bases). Germline lookup yields CDR1 MNHEY and CDR2 SVGAGI. There are 15 residues in the CDR3. Trimming took off 4 bases at V and 0 bases at J, with 10 bases between the two ends. CDR3 DNA: TGTGCCAGCAGTTCGAGCGGGTACTCCTACAATGAGCAGTTCTTC. It encodes CASSSSGYSYNEQFF.

The rearrangement joins TRBV6-1 to TRBJ1-1; 7 bases align to TRBD1. The germline gives CDR1 MNHNS, CDR2 SASEGT. CDR3 length equals 14 residues. Germline trimming cut 7 bases from V and 1 base from J; bases unmatched to any gene: 6. The CDR3: CASTDRASNTEAFF. The CDR3, as DNA: TGTGCCAGCACTGACAGGGCCTCGAACACTGAAGCTTTCTTT.

This clonotype was detected a few times. The rearrangement joins TRBV7-2 to TRBJ2-7; maybe TRBD1 (6 bases). The germline gives CDR1 SGHTA, CDR2 FQGNSA. Between the trimmed V and J ends, which lost 5 bases and 0 bases, there was a span of 14 bases. This CDR3 is 15 amino acids long. CDR3 protein: CASSPLGQFSYEQYF. For the CDR3, the DNA is TGTGCCAGCAGCCCATTAGGACAGTTCTCCTACGAGCAGTACTTC.

This clonotype was seen more than once but under ten times. This sequence joins TRBV27 and TRBJ2-3; D call uncertain. Trimming shortened V by 6 bases and J by 3 bases, and 10 bases separated the two germline ends. Germline V gene data show CDR1 as MNHEY and CDR2 as SMNVEV (reference sequence). The CDR3 spans 13 residues. In DNA, the CDR3 is TGTGCCAGCAGGCCTCCTCGAACAGATACGCAGTATTTT. Translation: CASRPPRTDTQYF.

V is TRBV11-2 and J is TRBJ2-5; unclear D gene. Trimming took off 0 bases at V and 5 bases at J, with 16 bases between the two ends. Germline V gives CDR1 SGHAT, CDR2 FQNNGV. The CDR3 covers 16 residues. The CDR3 coding sequence is TGTGCCAGCAGCTTAGATATTGGACGGCGCGGTGAGACCCAGTACTTC. It specifies CASSLDIGRRGETQYF.

The V and J genes are TRBV7-2 and TRBJ2-7, with a weak D call TRBD2 (5 bases). Trimming removed 0 bases from V and 0 bases from J, with 9 bases in between. This CDR3 is built from 15 residues. Germline V gives CDR1 SGHTA, CDR2 FQGNSA. The CDR3 loop reads CASSLAYRGSYEQYF. DNA of the CDR3: TGTGCCAGCAGCTTAGCGTATCGGGGCTCCTACGAGCAGTACTTC.

The chain couples TRBV6-2 or TRBV6-3 to TRBJ2-3; TRBD2 matches 7 bases. Germline-derived CDR1 and CDR2 are MNHEY and SVGEGT. Trimming took 4 bases from V and 2 from J; bases not matched to a gene: 9. The CDR3 totals 16 residues. CDR3 loop: CASSWAGVEVTDTQYF. CDR3 DNA: TGTGCCAGCAGTTGGGCGGGAGTAGAAGTCACAGATACGCAGTATTTT.

This rearrangement joins TRBV7-6 to TRBJ2-3; a weak D match, TRBD1 (5 bases). With 5 bases removed from V and 4 bases from J, the gap between germline ends came to 7 bases. This CDR3 spans 12 amino acids. Germline V CDR1 and CDR2: SGHVS, FNYEAQ. In nucleotides, the CDR3 is TGTGCCAGCAGCAAACAGGCAGATACGCAGTATTTT. Translating gives CASSKQADTQYF.

This clonotype occurred many times. The V gene is TRBV29-1, the J gene TRBJ2-1; D unclear. Germline lookup yields CDR1 SQVTM and CDR2 ANQGSEA. This CDR3 has 11 amino acids. V lost 5 bases to trimming and J lost 7 bases, with 9 bases between them. CDR3 coding DNA: TGCAGCGTTAAGGGTTCAAATGAGCAGTTCTTC. Residues: CSVKGSNEQFF.

This clonotype showed up many times. V gene TRBV6-1 combines with J gene TRBJ1-6; 8 nucleotides agree with TRBD1. The J segment lost 10 bases and the V segment lost 7 bases, leaving 12 bases of the junction unmatched. The CDR3 is 15 amino acids. Germline lookup yields CDR1 MNHNS and CDR2 SASEGT. The CDR3 DNA is TGTGCCAGCACCCAAAAAGGACAGGGAATCTCACCCCTCCACTTT. The encoded protein is CASTQKGQGISPLHF.

Only a few counts were recorded for this clonotype. The chain uses TRBV10-2 and TRBJ1-5, with D uncertain. Looked up from germline, CDR1 is WSHSY and CDR2 is SAAADI. The CDR3 sequence is 16 residues long. V gave up 4 bases and J gave up 0 bases, with 13 bases separating them. This CDR3 is CASSGAGYYSNQPQHF. The CDR3 DNA follows: TGCGCCAGCAGTGGTGCAGGCTATTATAGCAATCAGCCCCAGCATTTT.

V and J are TRBV10-3 and TRBJ2-3; perhaps TRBD2 as D (6 bases). The CDR3 extends over 16 amino acids. V lost 6 bases to trimming and J lost 0 bases, with 16 bases between them. Germline CDR1 reads ENHRY; CDR2 reads SYGVKD. CDR3 DNA: TGTGCCATCAGGAGCCCTAGCGACTCTAGCACAGATACGCAGTATTTT. It encodes CAIRSPSDSSTDTQYF.